The 32 T cell receptor beta chains in this list originate from one sample, sequenced in a study of blood T cell repertoires in COVID-19. TCRdb keeps only in-frame clones here, not all; method: immunoSEQ multiplex PCR. The table records about 190,000 clones, around 84% of them present only once. Sequencing was carried out using peripheral blood. The receptors shown here come from a human donor in a cohort sampled during active COVID-19.

The sample holds one count of this clone. The chain carries TRBV5-5 and TRBJ2-1, with D possibly being TRBD2 (6 bases). The V gene lost 0 bases and the J gene lost 2 bases, with 6 bases spanning the gap. Germline V gene data show CDR1 as SGHKS and CDR2 as YYEKEE (reference sequence). The CDR3 is made up of 14 amino acids. The CDR3 DNA is TGTGCCAGCAGCTTGGGACTAGCCTACAATGAGCAGTTCTTC. Amino acid sequence: CASSLGLAYNEQFF.

A few counts support this clone. This chain connects TRBV10-2 to TRBJ1-1; D unclear. CDR1 and CDR2 (germline): WSHSY, SAAADI. V lost 7 bases and J 1 base, leaving 16 bases between the germline ends. The CDR3 sequence is 15 residues long. CDR3 loop: CASKRGESRNTEAFF. DNA for the CDR3: TGCGCCAGCAAACGGGGAGAGAGTAGGAACACTGAAGCTTTCTTT.

The rearrangement uses TRBV19 and TRBJ2-7; 8 bases match TRBD2. Germline assignment: CDR1 LNHDA and CDR2 SQIVND (reference sequence). This CDR3 has 22 amino acids. V shed 3 bases and J 0 bases; nucleotides not matched to a gene: 25. The CDR3 spells CASSITGRGRVAGPPISYEQYF. The CDR3 DNA sequence: TGTGCCAGTAGTATTACGGGCAGGGGAAGAGTAGCGGGACCTCCAATCTCCTACGAGCAGTACTTC.

This rearrangement joins TRBV20-1 to TRBJ2-3, with D possibly matching TRBD2 (5 bases). This CDR3 has 11 amino acids. CDR1 is DFQATT and CDR2 is SNEGSKA in the germline V gene (reference sequence). V shed 5 bases and J shed 6 bases, with 9 bases lying between them. The CDR3 DNA reads TGCAGTGCTCACCGAGGGGATACGCAGTATTTT. Its translation is CSAHRGDTQYF.

The J gene is TRBJ2-3, the V gene TRBV18; no clear D. Germline V gene lookup returns CDR1 KGHSH and CDR2 LQKENI. V was shortened by 2 bases and J by 0 bases, with 6 bases between the two germline ends. The CDR3 runs to 14 residues. In nucleotides, the CDR3 is TGTGCCAGCTCACCAACAGTCAGCACAGATACGCAGTATTTT. It yields the protein CASSPTVSTDTQYF.

This chain links TRBV6-5 with TRBJ1-1; tentative D call: TRBD1 (6 bases). This CDR3 spans 12 amino acids. The V and J ends lost 6 bases and 5 bases respectively, with 10 bases between them. Germline lookup yields CDR1 MNHEY and CDR2 SVGAGI. In nucleotides, the CDR3 is TGTGCCAGCAGAATACAGGGAACTGAAGCTTTCTTT. Protein sequence: CASRIQGTEAFF.

The J gene is TRBJ2-5, the V gene TRBV24-1; 8 bases are shared with TRBD2. In germline, CDR1 is KGHDR, CDR2 SFDVKD. The CDR3 consists of 16 residues. With 0 bases clipped from V and 3 bases from J, the junction kept 5 bases outside the gene matches. Written as DNA, the CDR3 is TGTGCCACCAGTGATTTGCCGGGAGGGGGGGAAGAGACCCAGTACTTC. Amino acid sequence: CATSDLPGGGEETQYF.

This chain connects TRBV28 to TRBJ2-3, with TRBD2 matching 14 bases. The germline CDR1 and CDR2 sequences are MDHEN and SYDVKM. The CDR3 loop spans 15 amino acids. V lost 6 bases to trimming and J lost 5 bases; unmatched junction nucleotides: 4. The CDR3 is CASRPGLAGGDTQYF. CDR3 DNA sequence: TGTGCCAGCAGGCCTGGACTAGCGGGAGGAGATACGCAGTATTTT.

The rearrangement links TRBV28 to TRBJ2-1; D unresolved. Germline values: CDR1 MDHEN, CDR2 SYDVKM. V was trimmed by 6 bases and J by 6 bases, leaving 9 bases between them. The CDR3 extends over 12 amino acids. The DNA for the CDR3 is TGTGCCAGCAGCTCACTGCCCAATGAGCAGTTCTTC. It translates to CASSSLPNEQFF.

V gene TRBV19 combines with J gene TRBJ2-4; perhaps TRBD1 as D (5 bases). CDR3 length: 15 amino acids. V lost 3 bases and J lost 7, with 16 bases in between. Germline V gives CDR1 LNHDA, CDR2 SQIVND (reference sequence). CDR3 protein: CASSIPQGRSNIQYF. CDR3 bases: TGTGCCAGTAGTATCCCCCAGGGCAGGAGTAACATTCAGTACTTC.

The chain joins TRBV7-9 to TRBJ1-1; 7 bases map to TRBD1. The CDR3 contains 16 residues. Germline lookup yields CDR1 SEHNR and CDR2 FQNEAQ (reference sequence). Trimming took 5 bases from V and 3 from J; bases not matched to a gene: 12. The CDR3 spells CASSPPGQPRDTEAFF. DNA of the CDR3: TGTGCCAGCAGCCCACCGGGACAGCCTCGGGACACTGAAGCTTTCTTT.

This chain links TRBV30 with TRBJ1-4; 7 bases fit TRBD1. The CDR3 runs 13 residues. J gave up 7 bases and V 4 bases, and 6 bases lay outside the gene matches. Per germline, CDR1 GTSNPN and CDR2 SVGIG (reference sequence). This chain's CDR3 is CAWTQTGFEKLFF. CDR3 sequence (DNA): TGTGCCTGGACCCAGACAGGGTTTGAAAAACTGTTTTTT.

The V and J genes are TRBV28 and TRBJ2-5, with 8 bases that match TRBD2. In germline, CDR1 is MDHEN, CDR2 SYDVKM. V lost 8 bases to trimming and J lost 1 base; unmatched junction nucleotides: 3. The length of the CDR3 is 13 residues. CDR3 protein: CASRAGGQETQYF. The CDR3 DNA is TGTGCCAGCCGGGCGGGAGGCCAAGAGACCCAGTACTTC.

Written as DNA, the CDR3 is TGTGCCAGCAGCCAAGGACCTGGGAGTGATCAGCCCCAGCATTTT. This sequence encodes CASSQGPGSDQPQHF. V and J are TRBV5-4 and TRBJ1-5; D not certain. The V gene's germline CDR1 is SGHNT and CDR2 YYREEE (reference sequence). The germline V and J ends were trimmed by 4 bases and 5 bases, with 16 bases remaining between them. The CDR3 totals 15 residues.

The chain is built from TRBV12-5 and TRBJ1-6; 7 bases agree with TRBD1. The CDR3 contains 14 residues. V shed 1 base and J 9 bases; nucleotides not matched to a gene: 3. Per the germline V gene, CDR1 is LGHNT and CDR2 is FRNRAP. CDR3 in amino acids: CASGLGQGSSPLHF. The CDR3 DNA is TGTGCTAGTGGTTTGGGACAGGGCTCTTCACCCCTCCACTTT.

The chain couples TRBV2 to TRBJ2-1; D may be TRBD2 (5 bases). The germline V and J ends were trimmed by 4 bases and 0 bases, with 10 bases remaining between them. CDR1 SNHLY and CDR2 FYNNEI come from the germline V gene. CDR3 length equals 15 residues. DNA for the CDR3: TGTGCCAGCAGTGTCCGACTACCCTCCTACAATGAGCAGTTCTTC. The encoded protein is CASSVRLPSYNEQFF.

The chain uses TRBV18 and TRBJ1-1; no clear D. V gave up 4 bases and J gave up 2 bases, with 8 bases separating them. This CDR3 comprises 13 residues. Germline V gene lookup returns CDR1 KGHSH and CDR2 LQKENI. The CDR3 is CASSRESNTEAFF. The CDR3 region has the DNA TGTGCCAGCTCACGGGAGAGCAACACTGAAGCTTTCTTT.

The rearrangement uses TRBV6-5 and TRBJ1-5; the D gene is possibly TRBD1 (6 bases). The V and J ends lost 7 bases and 4 bases respectively, with 14 bases between them. The CDR3 length is 14 residues. Germline CDR1 is MNHEY and CDR2 is SVGAGI. CDR3 nucleotide sequence: TGTGCCAGCACCCCAGGGGCCGTGAATCAGCCCCAGCATTTT. Translated: CASTPGAVNQPQHF.

The genes are TRBV29-1 and TRBJ1-2; a weak D match, TRBD1 (6 bases). CDR1 and CDR2 from the germline V gene are SQVTM and ANQGSEA. Trimming removed 3 bases at V and 0 bases at J, with 11 bases between. The CDR3 extends over 14 amino acids. CDR3 nucleotide sequence: TGCAGCGTTGACCGGACAGATACTAACTATGGCTACACCTTC. This encodes CSVDRTDTNYGYTF. The full variable domain, in which reference TRBV29-1 and TRBJ1-2 provide the parts outside the CDR3, is SAVISQKPSRDICQRGTSLTIQCQVDSQVTMMFWYRQQPGQSLTLIATANQGSEATYESGFVIDKFPISRPNLTFSTLTVSNMSPEDSSIYLCSVDRTDTNYGYTFGSGTRLTVV.

This clone was observed a handful of times. The CDR3, as DNA: TGCGCCAGCAGCCCCGGACAGGAGCAGTACTTC. Translating gives CASSPGQEQYF. The chain links TRBV5-1 to TRBJ2-7; possibly TRBD1 for D (6 bases). The V end was cut by 4 bases, the J end by 7 bases, with 9 bases between. Looked up from germline, CDR1 is SGHRS and CDR2 is YFSETQ. The CDR3 extends over 11 amino acids.

The chain joins TRBV18 to TRBJ2-7; possibly TRBD2 for D (5 bases). The CDR3 is 12 amino acids. Germline V gene data show CDR1 as KGHSH and CDR2 as LQKENI. The V end lost 6 bases, the J end lost 2 bases, and 8 bases lay between the germline ends. CDR3 residues: CASSPGTYEQYF. The CDR3 nucleotides read TGTGCCAGCTCCCCCGGGACCTACGAGCAGTACTTC.

The table lists this clone with a few counts. The gene calls are TRBV19 and TRBJ1-5, with D possibly TRBD1 on 5 matching bases. This CDR3 has 12 amino acids. V gave up 9 bases and J gave up 3 bases, with 9 bases separating them. Per germline, CDR1 LNHDA and CDR2 SQIVND (reference sequence). The CDR3 is CASGDFNQPQHF. The CDR3 DNA reads as TGTGCCAGCGGGGACTTCAATCAGCCCCAGCATTTT.

V usage is TRBV10-3 and J usage is TRBJ2-7; TRBD1 agrees at 7 bases. This CDR3 has 12 amino acids. V shed 5 bases, J shed 4 bases, and the junction held 2 bases outside the gene matches. Germline V gene data show CDR1 as ENHRY and CDR2 as SYGVKD. This CDR3 reads CAISPRGYEQYV. CDR3 DNA: TGTGCCATCAGTCCCAGGGGGTACGAGCAGTACGTC.

The rearrangement uses TRBV6-6 and TRBJ1-5; 7 bases map to TRBD1. Germline assignment: CDR1 MNHNY and CDR2 SVGAGI (reference sequence). Trimming took 5 bases from V and 7 from J; bases not matched to a gene: 11. The length of the CDR3 is 15 residues. The CDR3 here is CASSLSRGTGQPQHF. For the CDR3, the DNA is TGTGCCAGCAGTCTTTCCAGGGGGACGGGGCAGCCCCAGCATTTT.

CDR3 DNA: TGTGCCAGCAGCTCGGGGGTAAGGCATAATTCACCCCTCCACTTT. Its protein is CASSSGVRHNSPLHF. V usage is TRBV7-2 and J usage is TRBJ1-6, with D possibly TRBD1 on 5 matching bases. Germline V gives CDR1 SGHTA, CDR2 FQGNSA. The length of the CDR3 is 15 residues. The V and J ends lost 4 bases and 5 bases respectively, with 12 bases between them.

The chain couples TRBV3-1 (or the pseudogene TRBV3-2) to TRBJ1-6, with D possibly TRBD1 on 5 matching bases. The germline V and J ends were trimmed by 1 base and 7 bases, with 11 bases remaining between them. The CDR3 is 15 residues long. The germline V gene encodes CDR1 LGHDT and CDR2 YNNKEL (reference sequence). This CDR3 reads CASSQGAGWNSPLHF. For the CDR3, the DNA is TGTGCCAGCAGCCAAGGGGCAGGGTGGAATTCACCCCTCCACTTT.

This clone has a single count. CDR3 loop: CASSLGGDFFF. DNA for the CDR3: TGTGCCAGCAGCTTAGGGGGGGACTTCTTCTTT. J is TRBJ1-1 and V is TRBV7-6; the D gene is possibly TRBD1 (5 bases). Trimming pared 1 base from V and 14 bases from J, leaving 11 bases between. CDR3 length: 11 residues. Germline lookup yields CDR1 SGHVS and CDR2 FNYEAQ. Complete variable domain (other parts from reference TRBV7-6 and TRBJ1-1): GAGVSQSPRYKVTKRGQDVALRCDPISGHVSLYWYRQALGQGPEFLTYFNYEAQQDKSGLPNDRFSAERPEGSISTLTIQRTEQRDSAMYRCASSLGGDFFFGQGTRLTVV.

The rearrangement uses TRBV28 and TRBJ2-7, with D perhaps matching TRBD2 (6 bases). The CDR3 runs to 15 residues. The V gene lost 5 bases and the J gene lost 0 bases, with 14 bases spanning the gap. The germline V gene encodes CDR1 MDHEN and CDR2 SYDVKM. The CDR3 nucleotides are TGTGCCAGCAGTCCACGGGACTGGAGCTCCTACGAGCAGTACTTC. Protein sequence: CASSPRDWSSYEQYF.

The chain links TRBV29-1 to TRBJ2-7; 9 bases are shared with TRBD2. The V and J ends lost 6 bases and 5 bases, in that order; junction bases with no gene match: 8. Germline V lookup: CDR1 SQVTM, CDR2 ANQGSEA. The CDR3 runs to 13 residues. The CDR3 DNA follows: TGCAGCGTAAGAAGGCGGGAGGGGAACGAGCAGTACTTC. Its protein is CSVRRREGNEQYF.

The chain couples TRBV19 to TRBJ2-5; D gene ambiguous. The CDR3 is 16 amino acids. CDR1 LNHDA and CDR2 SQIVND come from the germline V gene (reference sequence). Trimming pared 1 base from V and 5 bases from J, leaving 17 bases between. Here the CDR3 DNA reads TGTGCCAGTAGTATAGGGTCAGGTTCAGGTTTGGAGACCCAGTACTTC. As protein: CASSIGSGSGLETQYF.

This chain uses TRBV6-2 or TRBV6-3 with TRBJ1-2, with D possibly matching TRBD1 (5 bases). The germline V gene encodes CDR1 MNHEY and CDR2 SVGEGT. Trimming removed 4 bases from V and 0 bases from J, with 12 bases in between. The CDR3 loop spans 15 amino acids. The CDR3 sequence is CASSSTGGANYGYTF. Here the CDR3 DNA reads TGTGCCAGCAGTTCTACGGGGGGAGCTAACTATGGCTACACCTTC.

The rearrangement uses TRBV19 and TRBJ1-6, with 9 bases fitting TRBD1. Losses at the gene ends were 9 bases for V and 9 bases for J; bases not matched to a gene: 12. Germline V gives CDR1 LNHDA, CDR2 SQIVND (reference sequence). The CDR3 length is 15 residues. CDR3 nucleotides: TGTGCCAGCGCCCCACAGGGGGCCTTTGGTTCACCCCTCCACTTT. Amino acid sequence: CASAPQGAFGSPLHF.